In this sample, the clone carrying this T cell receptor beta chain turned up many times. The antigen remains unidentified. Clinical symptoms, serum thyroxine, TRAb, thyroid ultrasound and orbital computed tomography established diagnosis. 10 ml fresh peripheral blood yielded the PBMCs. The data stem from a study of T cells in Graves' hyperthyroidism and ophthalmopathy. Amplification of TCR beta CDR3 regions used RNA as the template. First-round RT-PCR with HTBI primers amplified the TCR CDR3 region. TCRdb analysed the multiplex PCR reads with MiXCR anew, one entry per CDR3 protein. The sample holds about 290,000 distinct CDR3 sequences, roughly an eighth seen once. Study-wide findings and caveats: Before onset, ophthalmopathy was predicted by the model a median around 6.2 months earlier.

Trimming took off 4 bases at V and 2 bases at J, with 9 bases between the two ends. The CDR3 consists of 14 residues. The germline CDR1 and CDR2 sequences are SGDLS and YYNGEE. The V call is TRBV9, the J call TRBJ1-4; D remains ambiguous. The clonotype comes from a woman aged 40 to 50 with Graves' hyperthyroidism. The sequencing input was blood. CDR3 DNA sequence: TGTGCCAGCAGCCTTGAGACTACTAATGAAAAACTGTTTTTT. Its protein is CASSLETTNEKLFF.